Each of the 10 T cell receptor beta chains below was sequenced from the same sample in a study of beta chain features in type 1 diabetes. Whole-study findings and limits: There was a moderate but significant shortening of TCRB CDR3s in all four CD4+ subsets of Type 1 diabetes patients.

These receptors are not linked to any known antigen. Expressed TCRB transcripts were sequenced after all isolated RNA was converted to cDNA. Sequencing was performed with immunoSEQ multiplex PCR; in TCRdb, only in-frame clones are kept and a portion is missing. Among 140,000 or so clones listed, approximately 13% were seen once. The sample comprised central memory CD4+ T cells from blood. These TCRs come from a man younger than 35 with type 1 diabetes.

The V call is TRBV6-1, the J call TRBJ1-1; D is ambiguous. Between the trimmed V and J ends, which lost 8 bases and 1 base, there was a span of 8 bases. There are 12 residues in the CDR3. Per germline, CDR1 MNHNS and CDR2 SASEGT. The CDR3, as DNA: TGTGCCAGCTACGGAGGGAACACTGAAGCTTTCTTT. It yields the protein CASYGGNTEAFF.

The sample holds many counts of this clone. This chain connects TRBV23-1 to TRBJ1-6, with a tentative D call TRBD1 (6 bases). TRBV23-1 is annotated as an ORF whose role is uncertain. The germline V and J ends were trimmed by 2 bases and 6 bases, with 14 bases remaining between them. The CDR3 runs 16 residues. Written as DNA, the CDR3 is TGCGCCAGCAGTCAAGGGACACAGAATCCTAATTCACCCCTCCACTTT. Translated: CASSQGTQNPNSPLHF.

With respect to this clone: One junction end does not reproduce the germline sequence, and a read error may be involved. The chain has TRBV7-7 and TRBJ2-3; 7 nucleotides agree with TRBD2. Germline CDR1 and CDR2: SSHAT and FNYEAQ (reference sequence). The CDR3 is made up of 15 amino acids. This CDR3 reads CASSLGEGSTDTQYF. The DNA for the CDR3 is TGTGCTAGCAGCTTAGGGGAGGGCAGCACAGATACGCAGTATTTT.

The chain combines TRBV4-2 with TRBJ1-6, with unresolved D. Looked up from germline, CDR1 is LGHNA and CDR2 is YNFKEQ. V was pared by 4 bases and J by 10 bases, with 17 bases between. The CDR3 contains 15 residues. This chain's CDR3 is CASSLSQQSDSPLHF. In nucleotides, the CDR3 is TGTGCCAGCAGCCTGAGTCAACAGTCGGACTCACCCCTCCACTTT.

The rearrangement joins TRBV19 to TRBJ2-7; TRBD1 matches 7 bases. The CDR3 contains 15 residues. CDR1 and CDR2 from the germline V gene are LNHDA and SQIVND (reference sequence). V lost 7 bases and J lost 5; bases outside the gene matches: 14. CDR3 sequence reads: CASTHASGGINEQYF. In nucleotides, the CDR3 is TGTGCCAGTACTCATGCGTCAGGGGGTATCAACGAGCAGTACTTC.

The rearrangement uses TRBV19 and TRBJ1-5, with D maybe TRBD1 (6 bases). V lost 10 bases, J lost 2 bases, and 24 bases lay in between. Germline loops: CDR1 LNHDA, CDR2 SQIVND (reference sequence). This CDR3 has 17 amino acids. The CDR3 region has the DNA TGTGCCACCAGCCGCGGTACAGGGCAAGGAGGCAATCAGCCCCAGCATTTT. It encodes CATSRGTGQGGNQPQHF.

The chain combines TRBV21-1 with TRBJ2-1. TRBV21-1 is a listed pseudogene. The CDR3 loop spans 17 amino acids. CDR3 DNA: TGTGCCAGCAGCAAGCCCGCCGGAATTGCAGACCTTAATGAGCAGTTCTTC. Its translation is CASSKPAGIADLNEQFF.

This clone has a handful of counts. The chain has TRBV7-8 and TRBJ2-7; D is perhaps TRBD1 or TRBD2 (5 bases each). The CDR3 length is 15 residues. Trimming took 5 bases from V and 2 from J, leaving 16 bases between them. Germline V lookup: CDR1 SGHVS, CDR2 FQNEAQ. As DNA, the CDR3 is TGTGCCAGCAGCATCATATGGGACGGAGCCTACGAGCAGTACTTC. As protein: CASSIIWDGAYEQYF.

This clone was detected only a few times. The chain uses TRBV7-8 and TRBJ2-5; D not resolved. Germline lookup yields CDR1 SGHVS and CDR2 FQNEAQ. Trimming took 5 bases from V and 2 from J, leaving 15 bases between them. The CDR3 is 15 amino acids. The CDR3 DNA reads TGTGCCAGCAGCACCCGTGGAGATCCTCAAGAGACCCAGTACTTC. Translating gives CASSTRGDPQETQYF.

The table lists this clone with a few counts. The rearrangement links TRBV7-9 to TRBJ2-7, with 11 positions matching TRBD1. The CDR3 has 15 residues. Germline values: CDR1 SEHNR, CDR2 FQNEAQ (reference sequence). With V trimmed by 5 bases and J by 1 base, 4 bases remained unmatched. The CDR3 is CASSLDRGQSYEQYF. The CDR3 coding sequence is TGTGCCAGCAGCCTGGACAGGGGGCAGTCCTACGAGCAGTACTTC.